A single sample gave rise to the 23 T cell receptor beta chains below, sequenced in a study of patients and donors after allogeneic stem cell transplantation. Each CDR3 protein is one row after TCRdb ran MiXCR on the RT-PCR reads. This table holds around 150,000 distinct CDR3 sequences, approximately 28% found once. Sequencing was done on a sample of blood, either unsorted or a sorted T cell fraction (not recorded which). The receptors stem from a human donor who was either an allogeneic HSCT recipient or a stem cell or donor lymphocyte infusion donor (not recorded which). It is not recorded whose cells these are; they may come from a transplant donor.

This clonotype was detected ten times or more. CDR3 nucleotides: TGTGCCAGCAGTTACGCCCCGACAGGGAGGGCAGACTCACCCCTCCACTTT. Amino acids: CASSYAPTGRADSPLHF. This sequence joins TRBV6-5 and TRBJ1-6; the match to TRBD1 covers 7 bases. The CDR3 totals 17 residues. The germline V gene has CDR1 MNHEY and CDR2 SVGAGI. After removal of 2 bases from V and 10 bases from J, the junction contained 14 bases not matched to a gene.

This chain uses TRBV25-1 with TRBJ1-2, with TRBD1 as a possible D gene (6 bases). The CDR3 is 12 amino acids. V lost 7 bases and J 8 bases, leaving 14 bases between the germline ends. Per germline, CDR1 MGHDK and CDR2 SYGVNS. CDR3 coding DNA: TGTGCCAGCAACTCAGGGGTGGACGGCTACACCTTC. This sequence encodes CASNSGVDGYTF.

This clonotype was detected many times. The rearrangement joins TRBV29-1 to TRBJ1-5; D not certain. This CDR3 contains 14 residues. The V end lost 4 bases, the J end lost 3 bases, and 13 bases lay between the germline ends. Looked up from germline, CDR1 is SQVTM and CDR2 is ANQGSEA. The CDR3 bases are TGCAGCGTTGCTGGTGGATGGGACAATCAGCCCCAGCATTTT. It codes for CSVAGGWDNQPQHF.

This clonotype has just one count. The chain links TRBV30 to TRBJ2-1; D not resolved. The CDR3 is made up of 10 amino acids. Per germline, CDR1 GTSNPN and CDR2 SVGIG (reference sequence). V was pared by 3 bases and J by 7 bases, with 4 bases between. The CDR3 region has the DNA TGTGCCTGGAGGGGGAATGAGCAGTTCTTC. Translation gives CAWRGNEQFF.

This chain joins TRBV7-6 and TRBJ2-7, with D unclear. Trimming took 1 base from V and 2 from J, leaving 9 bases between them. Germline V gene lookup returns CDR1 SGHVS and CDR2 FNYEAQ. The CDR3 extends over 14 amino acids. The DNA for the CDR3 is TGTGCCAGCAGCTTAGGGGAATTTACCTACGAGCAGTACTTC. Amino acid sequence: CASSLGEFTYEQYF.

In the case of this clonotype: This sequence may be a read error, since a much larger clone differs from it by one base. V gene TRBV29-1 combines with J gene TRBJ1-5, with 7 nucleotides matching TRBD1. CDR3 size: 13 residues. Germline V lookup: CDR1 SQVTM, CDR2 ANQGSEA. The CDR3 spells CGVIQGGNQPQHF. The CDR3 DNA follows: TGCGGCGTCATCCAGGGGGGAAATCAGCCCCAGCATTTT. Looking up the rest from reference TRBV29-1 and TRBJ1-5 gives the full variable domain: SAVISQKPSRDICQRGTSLTIQCQVDSQVTMMFWYRQQPGQSLTLIATANQGSEATYESGFVIDKFPISRPNLTFSTLTVSNMSPEDSSIYLCGVIQGGNQPQHFGDGTRLSIL.

The V gene is TRBV15, the J gene TRBJ2-7; D gene ambiguous. Germline V gene sequence: CDR1 LNHNV, CDR2 YYDKDF (reference sequence). This CDR3 has 14 amino acids. Trimming removed 1 base at V and 4 bases at J, with 11 bases between. CDR3 loop: CATSRGPPMYEQYF. The CDR3 nucleotides read TGTGCCACCAGCAGAGGTCCCCCGATGTACGAGCAGTACTTC. The whole variable domain, remainder taken from reference TRBV15 and TRBJ2-7, is DAMVIQNPRYQVTQFGKPVTLSCSQTLNHNVMYWYQQKSSQAPKLLFHYYDKDFNNEADTPDNFQSRRPNTSFCFLDIRSPGLGDTAMYLCATSRGPPMYEQYFGPGTRLTVT.

J is TRBJ1-1 and V is TRBV20-1, with a tentative D call TRBD1 (6 bases). The V end lost 5 bases, the J end lost 1 base, and 11 bases lay between the germline ends. This CDR3 is 13 amino acids long. CDR1 and CDR2 from the germline V gene are DFQATT and SNEGSKA (reference sequence). CDR3 DNA: TGCAGTGCTGTACAGGGAAGGAACACTGAAGCTTTCTTT. This encodes CSAVQGRNTEAFF.

V usage is TRBV9 and J usage is TRBJ1-6, with 7 bases fitting TRBD1. Germline V gene sequence: CDR1 SGDLS, CDR2 YYNGEE. CDR3 length: 17 amino acids. The trim removed 0 bases at V and 9 bases at J, leaving 12 bases unmatched. The CDR3 region has the DNA TGTGCCAGCAGCGTAGGGATTCAGACAGGGCATGGTTCACCCCTCCACTTT. It specifies CASSVGIQTGHGSPLHF.

This clonotype was seen only a few times. The V call is TRBV29-1, the J call TRBJ1-1, with D unresolved. Trimming took 4 bases from V and 8 from J, leaving 11 bases between them. Germline V gene sequence: CDR1 SQVTM, CDR2 ANQGSEA. The CDR3 runs to 11 residues. The CDR3 DNA is TGCAGCGTTGGGGAGGGAAGCGAAGCTTTCTTT. It translates to CSVGEGSEAFF.

V is TRBV20-1 and J is TRBJ2-7, with 7 bases that match TRBD2. The CDR3 is 14 residues long. Per germline, CDR1 DFQATT and CDR2 SNEGSKA (reference sequence). V dropped 1 base and J dropped 5; count of bases not matched to a gene: 8. The CDR3: CSARVGTMWNEQYF. CDR3 bases: TGCAGTGCTAGAGTCGGGACTATGTGGAACGAGCAGTACTTC.

Points on this clonotype: Without the conserved terminal phenylalanine or tryptophan, this CDR3 likely stems from a read error. This chain uses TRBV20-1 with TRBJ1-5; no clear D gene. The length of the CDR3 is 13 residues. CDR1 and CDR2 from the germline V gene are DFQATT and SNEGSKA (reference sequence). With 5 bases removed from V and 0 bases from J, the gap between germline ends came to 8 bases. CDR3 amino acids: CSASTHSNQPQHS. The CDR3, as DNA: TGCAGTGCTTCGACTCATAGCAATCAGCCCCAGCATTCT.

This sequence joins TRBV12-3 or TRBV12-4 and TRBJ2-4; 7 bases fit TRBD2. The CDR3 runs to 14 residues. Trimming at V came to 9 bases and at J to 8 bases, leaving 13 bases not matched to a gene. The CDR3 protein is CASTVGRGSHIQYF. CDR3 DNA: TGTGCCAGTACGGTTGGGAGGGGATCACACATTCAGTACTTC.

The V and J genes are TRBV5-1 and TRBJ2-3, with D tentatively TRBD1 (5 bases). Germline lookup yields CDR1 SGHRS and CDR2 YFSETQ. V lost 2 bases, J lost 2 bases, and 6 bases lay in between. This CDR3 is 13 amino acids long. The chain's CDR3 is CASSFGATDTQYF. The CDR3 nucleotides are TGCGCCAGCAGCTTTGGGGCCACAGATACGCAGTATTTT. Looking up the rest from reference TRBV5-1 and TRBJ2-3 gives the full variable domain: KAGVTQTPRYLIKTRGQQVTLSCSPISGHRSVSWYQQTPGQGLQFLFEYFSETQRNKGNFPGRFSGRQFSNSRSEMNVSTLELGDSALYLCASSFGATDTQYFGPGTRLTVL.

This clonotype was seen at least ten times. This chain uses TRBV12-3 or TRBV12-4 with TRBJ2-2; no definite D call. V was clipped by 2 bases and J by 7 bases, with 8 bases between them. The CDR3 extends over 13 amino acids. The CDR3: CASSLTHYGELFF. The CDR3 DNA sequence: TGTGCCAGCAGTTTAACCCATTACGGGGAGCTGTTTTTT.

In this sample, this clonotype turned up a few times. The V gene is TRBV18, the J gene TRBJ2-4, with 8 bases lining up with TRBD2. V shed 1 base, J shed 0 bases, and the junction held 5 bases outside the gene matches. The CDR3 is made up of 17 amino acids. Germline V gene sequence: CDR1 KGHSH, CDR2 LQKENI. The CDR3 DNA is TGTGCCAGCTCACCACGTCTCGGGGGGGTAGCCAAAAACATTCAGTACTTC. Translation: CASSPRLGGVAKNIQYF.

The V call is TRBV20-1, the J call TRBJ1-1; 8 nucleotides agree with TRBD1. The V and J ends lost 3 bases and 1 base, in that order; junction bases with no gene match: 1. Looked up from germline, CDR1 is DFQATT and CDR2 is SNEGSKA (reference sequence). The CDR3 contains 13 residues. CDR3 DNA: TGCAGTGCTAGCGGACAGGGGAACACTGAAGCTTTCTTT. This translates into CSASGQGNTEAFF.

This clonotype was counted between two and nine times. The rearrangement uses TRBV5-1 and TRBJ2-7, with 8 bases fitting TRBD1. Germline V lookup: CDR1 SGHRS, CDR2 YFSETQ. V lost 4 bases to trimming and J lost 0 bases; unmatched junction nucleotides: 12. CDR3 length: 17 residues. CDR3 DNA: TGCGCCAGCAGCGTAGACAGGGGCCTAGGTCTCTCCTACGAGCAGTACTTC. It specifies CASSVDRGLGLSYEQYF.

J is TRBJ2-1 and V is TRBV7-9; 8 positions agree with TRBD2. After removal of 10 bases from V and 4 bases from J, the junction contained 6 bases not matched to a gene. Germline V CDR1 and CDR2: SEHNR, FQNEAQ (reference sequence). The length of the CDR3 is 13 residues. CDR3 residues: CAMSGTRYNEQFF. The CDR3 DNA is TGTGCCATGTCCGGGACTAGATACAATGAGCAGTTCTTC.

This clonotype was observed at least ten times. V gene TRBV28 combines with J gene TRBJ1-5; 7 nucleotides agree with TRBD1. The CDR3 runs 14 residues. Germline V gene lookup returns CDR1 MDHEN and CDR2 SYDVKM. After removal of 5 bases from V and 10 bases from J, the junction contained 11 bases not matched to a gene. The DNA for the CDR3 is TGTGCCAGCAGTCCCGGACAGGCTTCCCTACCCCAGCATTTT. Amino acid sequence: CASSPGQASLPQHF.

The chain couples TRBV7-2 to TRBJ1-4, with D perhaps matching TRBD1 (6 bases). The V gene lost 5 bases and the J gene lost 8 bases, with 18 bases spanning the gap. Germline values: CDR1 SGHTA, CDR2 FQGNSA. The CDR3 totals 15 residues. DNA of the CDR3: TGTGCCAGCAGCCTCGGAAACAGGGTGGACGAAAAACTGTTTTTT. Protein: CASSLGNRVDEKLFF. The full variable domain, rest sourced from reference TRBV7-2 and TRBJ1-4, is GAGVSQSPSNKVTEKGKDVELRCDPISGHTALYWYRQSLGQGLEFLIYFQGNSAPDKSGLPSDRFSAERTGGSVSTLTIQRTQQEDSAVYLCASSLGNRVDEKLFFGSGTQLSVL.

The table lists this clonotype with a few counts. The rearrangement uses TRBV9 and TRBJ2-1; 9 nucleotides align to TRBD1. V trimming: 0 bases; J trimming: 6 bases; junction bases outside the gene matches: 4. This CDR3 region has 15 residues. Germline V gene lookup returns CDR1 SGDLS and CDR2 YYNGEE. The CDR3 region has the DNA TGTGCCAGCAGCGTAGCGGGGACAGGGATCAATGAGCAGTTCTTC. Translated, it gives CASSVAGTGINEQFF.

The chain is built from TRBV29-1 and TRBJ1-1; D ambiguous. CDR1 SQVTM and CDR2 ANQGSEA come from the germline V gene. The germline V and J ends were trimmed by 0 bases and 11 bases, with 16 bases remaining between them. The CDR3 contains 13 residues. The CDR3 loop reads CSVEDNGSVRAFF. The CDR3 DNA sequence: TGCAGCGTTGAAGATAATGGGTCAGTTCGGGCTTTCTTT.